This T cell receptor (beta chain) was observed in a study of response to subunit inactivated influenza vaccine. Comments on this clonotype: Antigen unknown.

The CDR3 length is 12 residues. Trimming removed 8 bases from V and 3 bases from J, with 14 bases in between. Germline V gene lookup returns CDR1 DFQATT and CDR2 SNEGSKA (reference sequence). Study outcomes and limitations: After each seasonal influenza vaccination, few new T cells are recruited, the authors suggested.

TCRdb reprocessed the RT-PCR reads via MiXCR and lists one record per CDR3 protein. Among some 500,000 distinct CDR3 sequences listed, 10% to 15% were seen once. The sequencing here drew on PBMCs from blood, taken roughly 6 weeks after vaccination. The TCR sequence derives from a man aged 50 to 60 who received an inactivated influenza vaccine. The chain carries TRBV20-1 and TRBJ2-7; a possible D gene is TRBD1 (6 bases). The CDR3 protein is CSLQPQGYEQYF. CDR3 coding DNA: TGCAGTTTGCAACCACAGGGCTACGAGCAGTACTTC.